Listed below are T cell receptor beta chains from one sample, sequenced in a study of blood T cell repertoires in COVID-19. Sequencing was performed with immunoSEQ multiplex PCR; in TCRdb, only in-frame clones are kept and a portion is missing. The repertoire holds approximately 88,000 clones, with about 78% as singletons. Sequencing was performed on peripheral blood. The receptors derive from a man aged 45-65 years who had recovered from COVID-19. The CDR3 runs from the conserved cysteine through the conserved F or W. D genes are given only for firm matches. For some rows the clone size is stated as once, few or many, or as a class when expanded; others skip it.

V: TRBV7-2; size: -; D: -; J: TRBJ2-5; CDR3: CASTVTYRDGTQYF; DNA: TGTGCCAGCACAGTGACCTACAGGGACGGGACCCAGTACTTC
V: TRBV5-1; size: -; D: -; J: TRBJ1-2; CDR3: CASSYLSGRSGYTF; DNA: TGCGCCAGCAGCTACTTGTCAGGGCGCTCCGGCTACACCTTC
V: TRBV11-3; size: -; D: TRBD2; J: TRBJ2-3; CDR3: CASSMGLAGGPDTQYF; DNA: TGTGCCAGCAGCATGGGACTAGCGGGAGGGCCGGATACGCAGTATTTT
V: TRBV5-4; size: few; D: TRBD1; J: TRBJ1-6; CDR3: CASSLTGVDSPLHF; DNA: TGTGCCAGCAGTTTAACAGGGGTTGACTCACCCCTCCACTTT
V: TRBV6-6; size: -; D: -; J: TRBJ1-1; CDR3: CASTPQQNMNTEAFF; DNA: TGTGCCAGCACCCCACAACAGAACATGAACACTGAAGCTTTCTTT
V: TRBV18; size: -; D: -; J: TRBJ1-5; CDR3: CASSPEQGPSNQPQHF; DNA: TGTGCCAGCTCACCAGAACAGGGACCTAGCAATCAGCCCCAGCATTTT
V: TRBV6-6; size: few; D: TRBD2; J: TRBJ2-1; CDR3: CASSRRRREAVGDEQFF; DNA: TGTGCCAGCAGTCGAAGGCGGCGGGAGGCTGTAGGGGATGAGCAGTTCTTC
V: TRBV5-6; size: -; D: TRBD1; J: TRBJ1-6; CDR3: CASRGGTGQRNSPLHF; DNA: TGTGCCAGCAGGGGCGGGACAGGGCAGAGAAATTCACCCCTCCACTTT
V: TRBV12-3/TRBV12-4; size: -; D: -; J: TRBJ2-1; CDR3: CASSLANQQFF; DNA: TGTGCCAGCAGTTTGGCCAATCAGCAGTTCTTC
V: TRBV7-3; size: once; D: TRBD2; J: TRBJ2-1; CDR3: CASSPAGLNNEQFF; DNA: TGTGCCAGCAGCCCAGCGGGACTAAACAATGAGCAGTTCTTC
V: TRBV3-1/TRBV3-2; size: -; D: -; J: TRBJ2-7; CDR3: CASSQGTYEQYF; DNA: TGTGCCAGCAGCCAAGGTACCTACGAGCAGTACTTC
V: TRBV5-6; size: -; D: -; J: TRBJ2-7; CDR3: CASSSLGSTYEQYF; DNA: TGTGCCAGCAGCTCCCTCGGGTCTACCTACGAGCAGTACTTC
V: TRBV18; size: -; D: TRBD1; J: TRBJ1-2; CDR3: CASSDGQGNYGYTF; DNA: TGTGCCAGCTCTGACGGACAGGGTAACTATGGCTACACCTTC
V: TRBV19; size: -; D: -; J: TRBJ2-7; CDR3: CASSMGVNSYEQYF; DNA: TGTGCCAGTAGTATGGGAGTGAACTCCTACGAGCAGTACTTC
V: TRBV27; size: -; D: -; J: TRBJ1-5; CDR3: CASQKTGSNQPQHF; DNA: TGTGCCAGCCAAAAGACAGGCAGCAATCAGCCCCAGCATTTT
V: TRBV28; size: -; D: -; J: TRBJ2-7; CDR3: CASRVSSYEQYF; DNA: TGTGCCAGCCGGGTGAGCTCCTACGAGCAGTACTTC
V: TRBV5-1; size: -; D: TRBD1; J: TRBJ2-7; CDR3: CASSQDPGQAYEQYF; DNA: TGCGCCAGCAGCCAAGATCCGGGACAGGCCTACGAGCAGTACTTC
V: TRBV18; size: -; D: TRBD1; J: TRBJ2-7; CDR3: CASSPGQGIPYEQYF; DNA: TGTGCCAGCTCACCGGGACAGGGCATACCTTACGAGCAGTACTTC
V: TRBV7-2; size: -; D: -; J: TRBJ1-1; CDR3: CASSSPGWGHAEAFF; DNA: TGTGCCAGCAGCTCCCCGGGGTGGGGGCATGCTGAAGCTTTCTTT
V: TRBV5-1; size: -; D: TRBD1; J: TRBJ1-4; CDR3: CASSLVPGQGAELFF; DNA: TGCGCCAGCAGCTTGGTCCCGGGACAGGGGGCGGAACTGTTTTTT
V: TRBV2; size: few; D: -; J: TRBJ1-5; CDR3: CASRPRGRQANQPQHF; DNA: TGTGCCAGCAGGCCTCGGGGTAGGCAGGCCAATCAGCCCCAGCATTTT
V: TRBV5-1; size: -; D: TRBD2; J: TRBJ2-7; CDR3: CASKPASGQYYEQYF; DNA: TGCGCCAGCAAACCCGCTAGCGGGCAGTATTACGAGCAGTACTTC
V: TRBV6-6; size: -; D: TRBD2; J: TRBJ2-1; CDR3: CATTGSGMDEQFF; DNA: TGTGCCACCACGGGTAGCGGGATGGACGAGCAGTTCTTC
V: TRBV19; size: -; D: TRBD1; J: TRBJ2-7; CDR3: CATSRDRSYEQYF; DNA: TGTGCCACATCCCGGGACAGGTCCTACGAGCAGTACTTC
V: TRBV30; size: -; D: -; J: TRBJ1-4; CDR3: CARKGQGEKLFF; DNA: TGTGCGAGGAAGGGACAAGGAGAAAAACTGTTTTTT
V: TRBV18; size: -; D: -; J: TRBJ2-7; CDR3: CASSRDNGQVGEQYF; DNA: TGTGCCAGCTCACGGGATAACGGACAAGTTGGCGAGCAGTACTTC
V: TRBV3-1/TRBV3-2; size: -; D: -; J: TRBJ1-2; CDR3: CASSQAGIDYGYTF; DNA: TGTGCCAGCAGCCAAGCGGGTATCGACTATGGCTACACCTTC
V: TRBV19; size: -; D: TRBD2; J: TRBJ2-3; CDR3: CASRRGDLSTDTQYF; DNA: TGTGCCAGTCGCCGGGGGGACCTAAGCACAGATACGCAGTATTTT
V: TRBV27; size: -; D: -; J: TRBJ2-2; CDR3: CASSFRGRTGELFF; DNA: TGTGCCAGCAGTTTTCGAGGGCGGACCGGGGAGCTGTTTTTT